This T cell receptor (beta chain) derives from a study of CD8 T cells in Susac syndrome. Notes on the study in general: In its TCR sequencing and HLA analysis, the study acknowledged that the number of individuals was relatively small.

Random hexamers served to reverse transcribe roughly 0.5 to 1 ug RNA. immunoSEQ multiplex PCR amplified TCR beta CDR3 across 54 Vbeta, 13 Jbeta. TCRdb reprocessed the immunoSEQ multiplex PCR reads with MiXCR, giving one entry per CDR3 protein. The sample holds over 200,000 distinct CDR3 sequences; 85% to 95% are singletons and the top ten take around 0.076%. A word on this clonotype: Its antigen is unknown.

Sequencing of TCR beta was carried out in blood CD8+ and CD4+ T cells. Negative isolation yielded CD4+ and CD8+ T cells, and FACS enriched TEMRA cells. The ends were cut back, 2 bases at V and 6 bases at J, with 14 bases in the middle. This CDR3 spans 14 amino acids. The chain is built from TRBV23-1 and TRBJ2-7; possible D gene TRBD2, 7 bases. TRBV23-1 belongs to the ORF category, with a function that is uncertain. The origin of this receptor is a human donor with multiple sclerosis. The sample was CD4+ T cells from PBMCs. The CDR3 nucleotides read TGCGCCAGCAGTCAAAGGGGGAGGGTGGCCGAGCAGTACTTC. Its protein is CASSQRGRVAEQYF.